This T cell receptor beta chain was observed in a study of blood T cell repertoires in COVID-19. Study at large: There were acute and convalescent COVID-19 samples, and they came from the United States, Italy and Spain. Nucleic acid was either cDNA or gDNA, and it came from T cells, B-cell-depleted T cells, or PBMCs.

Losses at the gene ends were 4 bases for V and 5 bases for J; bases not matched to a gene: 4. This CDR3 spans 13 amino acids. The V gene's germline CDR1 is SGHDT and CDR2 YYEEEE. Authors' data handling: Cell counts per sample came from amplifying reference gene primers. The table came from immunoSEQ multiplex PCR; TCRdb's copy has only in-frame clones and leaves some out. Clone size and the V and J calls come from that table; the DNA yielded D and trimming. The repertoire holds some 110,000 clones, with more than 75% as singletons. About this clone itself: The same CDR3 is also encoded by other DNA sequences in this sample.

The receptor's source is a man aged 40-50 years with acute or convalescent COVID-19. The sample was peripheral blood. V and J are TRBV5-6 and TRBJ1-2; 8 bases are shared with TRBD1. CDR3 sequence: CASSRDRGYGYTF. CDR3 sequence (DNA): TGTGCCAGCAGCCGTGACAGGGGATATGGCTACACCTTC.